This T cell receptor (beta chain) was obtained from a study of control samples from healthy donors and cancer patients. Germline V lookup: CDR1 MNHEY, CDR2 SVGEGT. Trimming took 4 bases from V and 2 from J; bases not matched to a gene: 19. The CDR3 runs 20 residues. The table came from immunoSEQ multiplex PCR; TCRdb's copy has only in-frame clones and leaves some out. This sample has more than 50,000 clones, with over 75% found just once. The chain carries TRBV6-2 or TRBV6-3 and TRBJ2-7, with 11 bases aligning to TRBD1. Sequenced input: blood. This TCR was recovered from a man aged 50 or older in good health. Here the CDR3 DNA reads TGTGCCAGCAGTTTCCCCGGGACAGGGGGACGACTAGCGGAGGCCTACGAGCAGTACTTC. As protein: CASSFPGTGGRLAEAYEQYF.